One sample yielded the 31 T cell receptor beta chains listed below, sequenced in a study of blood T cell repertoires in COVID-19. Using immunoSEQ multiplex PCR, the repertoire was profiled, and TCRdb retains in-frame clones only, with some absent. Here the sample spans a few hundred thousand clones, 82% being singletons. Sequenced: peripheral blood. The source is a woman under 30 with acute or convalescent COVID-19.

The chain combines TRBV12-3 or TRBV12-4 with TRBJ1-1; possibly TRBD1 for D (6 bases). Trimming removed 6 bases from V and 4 bases from J, with 12 bases in between. The CDR3 runs to 13 residues. CDR3 protein: CASSPTGLTEAFF. The CDR3 nucleotides read TGTGCCAGCAGCCCCACAGGGCTCACTGAAGCTTTCTTT.

This chain joins TRBV3-1 (or the pseudogene TRBV3-2) and TRBJ2-7; D possibly corresponds to TRBD1 (6 bases). The germline V gene has CDR1 LGHDT and CDR2 YNNKEL (reference sequence). The CDR3 totals 18 residues. The V end lost 1 base, the J end lost 3 bases, and 22 bases lay between the germline ends. The DNA of the CDR3 is TGTGCCAGCAGCCAAGGGAGAATCGGTCCGCAGGGGCTCTACGAGCAGTACTTC. Amino acids: CASSQGRIGPQGLYEQYF.

This clone was seen a single time. The chain carries TRBV11-2 and TRBJ2-2; 11 positions agree with TRBD2. This CDR3 region has 14 residues. CDR1 is SGHAT, CDR2 FQNNGV, per germline. The trim removed 3 bases at V and 9 bases at J, leaving 3 bases unmatched. The CDR3 region has the DNA TGTGCCAGCAGCTTGGCGACTAGCGGGAGGGAGCTGTTTTTT. Amino acid sequence: CASSLATSGRELFF.

The chain links TRBV4-3 to TRBJ2-1, with 10 bases that match TRBD2. This CDR3 is 17 amino acids long. Germline-derived CDR1 and CDR2 are LGHNA and YSLEER. J gave up 4 bases and V 0 bases, and 6 bases lay outside the gene matches. CDR3 protein: CASSQESTSGVYNEQFF. The CDR3 bases are TGCGCCAGCAGCCAAGAAAGTACTAGCGGGGTATACAATGAGCAGTTCTTC.

This chain connects TRBV7-2 to TRBJ2-5, with D possibly TRBD1 on 7 matching bases. The germline V and J ends were trimmed by 5 bases and 5 bases, with 12 bases remaining between them. Germline loops: CDR1 SGHTA, CDR2 FQGNSA. There are 13 residues in the CDR3. In nucleotides, the CDR3 is TGTGCCAGCAGCACCAGGGGGGAGGAGACCCAGTACTTC. As protein: CASSTRGEETQYF. The whole variable domain, filled in from reference TRBV7-2 and TRBJ2-5, reads GAGVSQSPSNKVTEKGKDVELRCDPISGHTALYWYRQSLGQGLEFLIYFQGNSAPDKSGLPSDRFSAERTGGSVSTLTIQRTQQEDSAVYLCASSTRGEETQYFGPGTRLLVL.

This clone was detected only a few times. The chain has TRBV25-1 and TRBJ2-1; D call uncertain. Germline V gene lookup returns CDR1 MGHDK and CDR2 SYGVNS. Trimming left V 0 bases short and J 1 base short, with 13 bases between. The CDR3 contains 17 residues. In DNA, the CDR3 is TGTGCCAGCAGTGAATACCTTATGGCCCGATCCTACAATGAGCAGTTCTTC. Its translation is CASSEYLMARSYNEQFF.

This chain links TRBV18 with TRBJ1-2; 9 positions match TRBD1. V was clipped by 3 bases and J by 7 bases; unmatched bases: 9. The germline V gene encodes CDR1 KGHSH and CDR2 LQKENI. This CDR3 has 15 residues. In DNA form, the CDR3 reads TGTGCCAGCTCACCGGGGGGACAGGGAGGCATTGGCTACACCTTC. Translated: CASSPGGQGGIGYTF.

The chain joins TRBV14 to TRBJ1-5; D not certain. The CDR3 loop spans 17 amino acids. Germline V CDR1 and CDR2: SGHDN, FVKESK. V was shortened by 0 bases and J by 2 bases, with 14 bases between the two germline ends. The CDR3 coding sequence is TGTGCCAGCAGCCAAGAAAGGAGCAGACTTCGCAATCAGCCCCAGCATTTT. Translated, it gives CASSQERSRLRNQPQHF.

The chain uses TRBV3-1 (or the pseudogene TRBV3-2) and TRBJ1-1; 8 positions agree with TRBD1. CDR1 is LGHDT and CDR2 is YNNKEL in the germline V gene (reference sequence). J lost 1 base, V lost 4 bases, and 11 bases had no gene match. This CDR3 has 17 residues. The DNA of the CDR3 is TGTGCCAGCAGCCGGAGAGACAGGGGCATTTGGAACACTGAAGCTTTCTTT. Encoded protein: CASSRRDRGIWNTEAFF.

The rearrangement uses TRBV15 and TRBJ2-7; the match to TRBD1 covers 10 bases. CDR3 size: 14 residues. Trimming removed 3 bases from V and 4 bases from J; junction bases left unmatched: 3. Germline V lookup: CDR1 LNHNV, CDR2 YYDKDF (reference sequence). The CDR3 sequence is CATSRGDRGYEQYF. The CDR3 DNA follows: TGTGCCACCAGCAGGGGGGACAGGGGATACGAGCAGTACTTC.

The chain couples TRBV11-2 to TRBJ2-1; D remains unclear. This CDR3 has 12 residues. Germline V gene sequence: CDR1 SGHAT, CDR2 FQNNGV. V lost 5 bases and J 9 bases, leaving 11 bases between the germline ends. CDR3 sequence (DNA): TGTGCCAGCAGCCCCCGGCGCGGTGAGCAGTTCTTC. Protein product: CASSPRRGEQFF.

Here the CDR3 reads CASSLFGLAGADEQFF. The CDR3 coding sequence is TGTGCCAGCAGCTTATTCGGGCTAGCGGGAGCCGATGAGCAGTTCTTC. The V and J genes are TRBV7-3 and TRBJ2-1; 10 nucleotides align to TRBD2. The ends lost 2 bases at V and 8 bases at J; junction bases unmatched: 9. Per germline, CDR1 SGHTA and CDR2 FQGTGA. This CDR3 has 16 amino acids.

V and J are TRBV7-3 and TRBJ2-7, with a weak D call TRBD1 (6 bases). The CDR3 loop spans 15 amino acids. V was trimmed by 5 bases and J by 5 bases, leaving 19 bases between them. Germline V lookup: CDR1 SGHTA, CDR2 FQGTGA. The CDR3 nucleotides read TGTGCCAGCAGCCCGGGTTTTGGGGACACCGACGAGCAGTACTTC. Protein: CASSPGFGDTDEQYF.

The genes are TRBV5-1 and TRBJ1-3, with TRBD1 as a possible D gene (5 bases). With 0 bases removed from V and 4 bases from J, the gap between germline ends came to 11 bases. The germline CDR1 and CDR2 sequences are SGHRS and YFSETQ. This CDR3 is built from 15 residues. The CDR3 sequence: CASSLDPGSGNTIYF. The CDR3 DNA is TGCGCCAGCAGCTTGGACCCAGGGTCCGGAAACACCATATATTTT.

A few counts support this clone. The gene calls are TRBV10-3 and TRBJ2-1, with D perhaps TRBD2 (6 bases). The CDR3 is 15 residues long. The germline V gene has CDR1 ENHRY and CDR2 SYGVKD. The V end was cut by 1 base, the J end by 9 bases, with 16 bases between. CDR3 nucleotides: TGTGCCATCAGTGAGTTCGAGACTAGTGGGTTTGAGCAGTTCTTC. This sequence encodes CAISEFETSGFEQFF.

The chain employs TRBV28 and TRBJ1-1; D gene ambiguous. The CDR3 contains 14 residues. CDR1 is MDHEN, CDR2 SYDVKM, per germline. V dropped 6 bases and J dropped 4 bases, with 15 bases sitting between them. The CDR3 protein is CASREFGLSTEAFF. The CDR3, as DNA: TGTGCCAGCAGAGAATTTGGACTTAGCACTGAAGCTTTCTTT.

The V call is TRBV9, the J call TRBJ2-6, with D perhaps TRBD2 (7 bases). The CDR3 contains 19 residues. Trimming took off 0 bases at V and 2 bases at J, with 18 bases between the two ends. Germline CDR1 and CDR2: SGDLS and YYNGEE. The CDR3 DNA sequence: TGTGCCAGCAGCGTAGGGGGGGGCCTGGGAGGGACTGGGGCCAACGTCCTGACTTTC. Its translation: CASSVGGGLGGTGANVLTF.

The chain is built from TRBV7-6 and TRBJ1-4; D gene ambiguous. Germline loops: CDR1 SGHVS, CDR2 FNYEAQ. The CDR3 is made up of 16 amino acids. V lost 0 bases and J lost 4, with 12 bases in between. CDR3 bases: TGTGCCAGCAGCTTAGCGCGAGGATCGGTTAATGAAAAACTGTTTTTT. Translated, it gives CASSLARGSVNEKLFF.

The chain combines TRBV14 with TRBJ2-5, with D possibly matching TRBD2 (5 bases). In germline, CDR1 is SGHDN, CDR2 FVKESK. Trimming took off 4 bases at V and 4 bases at J, with 22 bases between the two ends. The CDR3 contains 17 residues. CDR3 sequence: CASSPLEGLIGRETQYF. The CDR3 DNA follows: TGTGCCAGCAGCCCCCTCGAGGGCCTAATTGGGAGAGAGACCCAGTACTTC. Full variable domain (rest looked up from reference TRBV14 and TRBJ2-5): EAGVTQFPSHSVIEKGQTVTLRCDPISGHDNLYWYRRVMGKEIKFLLHFVKESKQDESGMPNNRFLAERTGGTYSTLKVQPAELEDSGVYFCASSPLEGLIGRETQYFGPGTRLLVL.

This chain links TRBV18 with TRBJ2-1; 12 bases are shared with TRBD1. This CDR3 has 17 amino acids. Germline values: CDR1 KGHSH, CDR2 LQKENI. J was trimmed by 0 bases and V by 2 bases; bases with no gene match: 2. This CDR3 reads CASSPGTGGYSYNEQFF. The CDR3 DNA sequence: TGTGCCAGCTCACCAGGGACAGGGGGCTACTCCTACAATGAGCAGTTCTTC.

The V and J genes are TRBV7-2 and TRBJ2-1; a possible D gene is TRBD1 (6 bases). The V gene's germline CDR1 is SGHTA and CDR2 FQGNSA. This CDR3 is 14 amino acids long. The germline V and J ends were trimmed by 2 bases and 6 bases, with 11 bases remaining between them. The CDR3 reads CASSLTGLVNEQFF. CDR3 coding DNA: TGTGCCAGCAGCTTAACAGGGTTGGTCAATGAGCAGTTCTTC.

The chain combines TRBV3-1 (or the pseudogene TRBV3-2) with TRBJ2-1; D is ambiguous. The germline gives CDR1 LGHDT, CDR2 YNNKEL (reference sequence). The V end was cut by 1 base, the J end by 0 bases, with 16 bases between. The CDR3 consists of 18 residues. CDR3 sequence reads: CASSQGTTLTSSYNEQFF. CDR3 sequence (DNA): TGTGCCAGCAGCCAAGGCACTACACTTACGAGCTCCTACAATGAGCAGTTCTTC.

V usage is TRBV18 and J usage is TRBJ1-2; 8 bases are shared with TRBD1. In germline, CDR1 is KGHSH, CDR2 LQKENI. Trimming cost V 0 bases and J 7 bases; bases outside gene matches: 1. The CDR3 length is 13 residues. This chain's CDR3 is CASSPPQGAGYTF. The DNA for the CDR3 is TGTGCCAGCTCACCACCTCAGGGGGCTGGCTACACCTTC.

The chain combines TRBV28 with TRBJ1-5; D gene unclear. There are 14 residues in the CDR3. The germline V gene has CDR1 MDHEN and CDR2 SYDVKM. Trimming pared 5 bases from V and 5 bases from J, leaving 13 bases between. CDR3 sequence reads: CASSLRFWDQPQHF. The DNA for the CDR3 is TGTGCCAGCAGTCTCAGGTTCTGGGATCAGCCCCAGCATTTT.

The chain links TRBV19 to TRBJ2-1; 7 nucleotides agree with TRBD2. CDR3 length: 15 residues. V shed 5 bases, J shed 6 bases, and the junction held 10 bases outside the gene matches. CDR1 and CDR2 (germline): LNHDA, SQIVND (reference sequence). The CDR3 protein is CASSVGLGGSNEQFF. The DNA of the CDR3 is TGTGCCAGTAGTGTAGGACTAGGCGGGTCCAATGAGCAGTTCTTC.

The chain couples TRBV7-2 to TRBJ2-3; D perhaps matches TRBD1 (5 bases). This CDR3 is built from 14 residues. V lost 5 bases to trimming and J lost 3 bases, with 12 bases between them. CDR1 is SGHTA, CDR2 FQGNSA, per germline. This CDR3 is CASSRASGTDTQYF. DNA for the CDR3: TGTGCCAGCAGCCGGGCATCAGGGACAGATACGCAGTATTTT.

V gene TRBV30 combines with J gene TRBJ1-3, with D tentatively TRBD1 (5 bases). The CDR3 loop spans 14 amino acids. V lost 5 bases and J lost 3, with 14 bases in between. Germline-derived CDR1 and CDR2 are GTSNPN and SVGIG (reference sequence). DNA for the CDR3: TGTGCCTGGGACAGTGGGTCATTTGGAAACACCATATATTTT. Its translation is CAWDSGSFGNTIYF.

This clone occurred once. The CDR3 sequence is CATRTTSGARIQYF. CDR3 bases: TGTGCCACCCGAACGACTAGCGGGGCCCGTATTCAGTACTTC. The V gene is TRBV6-5, the J gene TRBJ2-4, with TRBD2 matching over 11 bases. In germline, CDR1 is MNHEY, CDR2 SVGAGI. Trimming removed 10 bases from V and 10 bases from J; junction bases left unmatched: 12. This CDR3 has 14 amino acids.

This sequence joins TRBV10-3 and TRBJ1-2; no firm D call. V was cut by 2 bases and J by 5 bases, with 12 bases left in between. Per germline, CDR1 ENHRY and CDR2 SYGVKD. The CDR3 contains 14 residues. The CDR3 spells CAISEGFLNYGYTF. Here the CDR3 DNA reads TGTGCCATCAGTGAGGGCTTCCTCAATTATGGCTACACCTTC.

The CDR3, as DNA: TGTGCCAGCTCCGGGACTAGCGTGTTTCCCGGGGAGCTGTTTTTT. Amino acids: CASSGTSVFPGELFF. The chain has TRBV9 and TRBJ2-2, with 10 bases fitting TRBD2. Germline CDR1 and CDR2: SGDLS and YYNGEE. J lost 6 bases, V lost 7 bases, and 9 bases had no gene match. There are 15 residues in the CDR3.

This clone was seen once. The chain recombines TRBV12-3 or TRBV12-4 with TRBJ2-2; possible D gene TRBD1, 5 bases. The CDR3 is made up of 13 amino acids. Deletions cut 3 bases from V and 7 bases from J, with 9 bases between. The CDR3 DNA sequence: TGTGCCAGCAGTTTCTTAGGGGTCGGGGAGCTGTTTTTT. Its protein is CASSFLGVGELFF.